This passage covers 32 T cell receptor beta chains from one sample sequenced in a study of blood T cell repertoires in COVID-19. Generated by immunoSEQ multiplex PCR, the TCRdb table keeps only in-frame clones and is missing some. This sample has around 150,000 clones, with 82% found just once. The sequenced sample consisted of peripheral blood. The receptors stem from a woman aged 40 to 50 with COVID-19, enrolled during active disease.

The chain combines TRBV2 with TRBJ2-3, with D tentatively TRBD2 (6 bases). Germline V gives CDR1 SNHLY, CDR2 FYNNEI. The CDR3 has 15 amino acids. V lost 4 bases, J lost 3 bases, and 14 bases lay in between. CDR3 in DNA: TGTGCCAGCAGTGTGGGGGGTGCAGGTACAGATACGCAGTATTTT. Protein sequence: CASSVGGAGTDTQYF.

The chain employs TRBV7-8 and TRBJ2-3, with 7 bases fitting TRBD1. CDR3 size: 13 residues. CDR1 and CDR2 (germline): SGHVS, FQNEAQ. The trim removed 4 bases at V and 10 bases at J, leaving 8 bases unmatched. The CDR3 DNA reads TGTGCCAGCAGCTCCCGACAGGGCTTCTCGCAGTATTTT. Its protein is CASSSRQGFSQYF.

The chain carries TRBV18 and TRBJ2-7; TRBD1 might be the D (5 bases). V gave up 3 bases and J gave up 1 base, with 10 bases separating them. This CDR3 has 14 residues. Germline V gene data show CDR1 as KGHSH and CDR2 as LQKENI. The CDR3 here is CASSPQGRSYEQYF. CDR3 DNA: TGTGCCAGCTCACCCCAGGGAAGGTCCTACGAGCAGTACTTC. The full variable domain, its missing parts supplied by reference TRBV18 and TRBJ2-7, is NAGVMQNPRHLVRRRGQEARLRCSPMKGHSHVYWYRQLPEEGLKFMVYLQKENIIDESGMPKERFSAEFPKEGPSILRIQQVVRGDSAAYFCASSPQGRSYEQYFGPGTRLTVT.

V gene TRBV18 combines with J gene TRBJ2-3; tentative D call: TRBD2 (5 bases). The CDR3 has 14 residues. CDR1 is KGHSH, CDR2 LQKENI, per germline. V was trimmed by 2 bases and J by 1 base, leaving 7 bases between them. As DNA, the CDR3 is TGTGCCAGCTCACCAACCGGGGGCACAGATACGCAGTATTTT. This codes for CASSPTGGTDTQYF.

The genes are TRBV9 and TRBJ1-1; no clear D. Trimming took off 0 bases at V and 1 base at J, with 10 bases between the two ends. The CDR3 contains 15 residues. Germline-derived CDR1 and CDR2 are SGDLS and YYNGEE. The CDR3 loop is CASSVVGSGNTEAFF. Here the CDR3 DNA reads TGTGCCAGCAGCGTAGTTGGCAGCGGGAACACTGAAGCTTTCTTT.

The J gene is TRBJ1-1, the V gene TRBV28; D gene unclear. Per the germline V gene, CDR1 is MDHEN and CDR2 is SYDVKM. V gave up 6 bases and J gave up 6 bases, with 17 bases separating them. This CDR3 contains 14 residues. This CDR3 is CASRLLGGVAEAFF. CDR3 in DNA: TGTGCCAGCAGGTTACTGGGAGGAGTAGCTGAAGCTTTCTTT.

For the CDR3, the DNA is TGTGCCAGCGGAGAATTGGTCGGGTATGGCTACACCTTC. The encoded protein is CASGELVGYGYTF. The chain couples TRBV6-6 to TRBJ1-2; D call uncertain. The V and J ends lost 8 bases and 5 bases respectively, with 15 bases between them. In germline, CDR1 is MNHNY, CDR2 SVGAGI (reference sequence). The CDR3 extends over 13 amino acids.

The chain uses TRBV19 and TRBJ2-3, with TRBD1 matching over 10 bases. V shed 6 bases and J 0 bases; nucleotides not matched to a gene: 3. CDR1 LNHDA and CDR2 SQIVND come from the germline V gene (reference sequence). CDR3 length: 15 amino acids. The CDR3 DNA reads TGTGCCAGTAGACGGGACAGGGGAAGCACAGATACGCAGTATTTT. Its protein is CASRRDRGSTDTQYF.

J is TRBJ2-7 and V is TRBV7-3; 9 positions match TRBD1. The trim removed 5 bases at V and 0 bases at J, leaving 8 bases unmatched. Germline V lookup: CDR1 SGHTA, CDR2 FQGTGA. There are 16 residues in the CDR3. CDR3 bases: TGTGCCAGCAGCCCCGGACAGGGGCGACTCTCCTACGAGCAGTACTTC. Its translation is CASSPGQGRLSYEQYF.

This sequence joins TRBV6-5 and TRBJ1-2; 7 nucleotides align to TRBD1. Unmatched junction bases numbered 1, after V lost 2 bases and J lost 7 bases. The CDR3 sequence is 12 residues long. Germline CDR1 reads MNHEY; CDR2 reads SVGAGI. The CDR3 sequence is CASSYPGGGYTF. In nucleotides, the CDR3 is TGTGCCAGCAGTTACCCAGGGGGTGGCTACACCTTC.

The gene calls are TRBV6-2 or TRBV6-3 and TRBJ2-2; D may be TRBD1 (6 bases). CDR3 length equals 18 residues. CDR1 and CDR2 (germline): MNHEY, SVGEGT. V lost 2 bases, J lost 3 bases, and 19 bases lay in between. CDR3 sequence (DNA): TGTGCCAGCAGTTACCCCCCCGCAGGGGCAAGGGACACCGGGGAGCTGTTTTTT. Protein sequence: CASSYPPAGARDTGELFF.

The chain links TRBV7-9 to TRBJ1-2; TRBD1 agrees at 9 bases. The CDR3 length is 15 residues. Germline CDR1 is SEHNR and CDR2 is FQNEAQ (reference sequence). Trimming took 5 bases from V and 7 from J; bases not matched to a gene: 11. The CDR3 protein is CASSHTGGGIVGYTF. Written as DNA, the CDR3 is TGTGCCAGCAGCCATACAGGGGGCGGAATTGTTGGCTACACCTTC.

The V and J genes are TRBV2 and TRBJ2-7; 7 bases line up with TRBD2. The CDR3 extends over 12 amino acids. Germline CDR1 and CDR2: SNHLY and FYNNEI. Written as DNA, the CDR3 is TGTGCCAGCGGGGGGGAAGGGGCCCTTGACTTCGTC. This gives the protein CASGGEGALDFV.

This clone was recorded a few times. V is TRBV7-9 and J is TRBJ2-1; TRBD2 matches at 12 bases. V lost 1 base and J lost 0; bases outside the gene matches: 7. This CDR3 is 19 amino acids long. Germline CDR1 is SEHNR and CDR2 is FQNEAQ (reference sequence). CDR3 protein: CASSLEALAGGSSYNEQFF. The CDR3 nucleotides read TGTGCCAGCAGCTTAGAGGCACTAGCGGGGGGATCCTCCTACAATGAGCAGTTCTTC.

J is TRBJ1-2 and V is TRBV11-1; no definite D call. The CDR3 is made up of 12 amino acids. V was clipped by 5 bases and J by 4 bases, with 8 bases between them. The V gene's germline CDR1 is SGHAT and CDR2 FQDESV (reference sequence). CDR3 loop: CASSAGPYGYTF. The DNA for the CDR3 is TGTGCCAGCAGCGCGGGCCCCTATGGCTACACCTTC.

A few counts support this clone. The chain is built from TRBV15 and TRBJ2-5, with D hard to call. CDR1 and CDR2 from the germline V gene are LNHNV and YYDKDF (reference sequence). This CDR3 spans 14 amino acids. The ends were cut back, 3 bases at V and 2 bases at J, with 10 bases in the middle. CDR3 region: CATSSLFGQETQYF. The CDR3 coding sequence is TGTGCCACCAGCAGTTTATTCGGGCAAGAGACCCAGTACTTC. Full variable domain (rest looked up from reference TRBV15 and TRBJ2-5): DAMVIQNPRYQVTQFGKPVTLSCSQTLNHNVMYWYQQKSSQAPKLLFHYYDKDFNNEADTPDNFQSRRPNTSFCFLDIRSPGLGDTAMYLCATSSLFGQETQYFGPGTRLLVL.

This chain links TRBV27 with TRBJ1-2, with D perhaps matching TRBD1 (6 bases). CDR3 size: 14 residues. Germline CDR1 MNHEY, CDR2 SMNVEV (reference sequence). Trimming cost V 6 bases and J 4 bases, with 15 bases left between them. The CDR3 bases are TGTGCCAGCAGAAATAACAGGGCTGGCTATGGCTACACCTTC. This codes for CASRNNRAGYGYTF.

This clone was observed a handful of times. V gene TRBV7-2 combines with J gene TRBJ2-3; D possibly corresponds to TRBD2 (6 bases). V was pared by 5 bases and J by 4 bases, with 16 bases between. The CDR3 sequence is 15 residues long. CDR1 SGHTA and CDR2 FQGNSA come from the germline V gene. This chain's CDR3 is CASSPLRGKADTQYF. The CDR3 nucleotides read TGTGCCAGCAGCCCTCTCCGGGGGAAAGCAGATACGCAGTATTTT.

The chain joins TRBV6-2 or TRBV6-3 to TRBJ2-1; 7 nucleotides agree with TRBD1. CDR3 length: 15 residues. The ends lost 4 bases at V and 0 bases at J; junction bases unmatched: 3. Germline CDR1 MNHEY, CDR2 SVGEGT. The CDR3 DNA sequence: TGTGCCAGCAGTTTCCGACAGGGCTCCTACAATGAGCAGTTCTTC. This translates into CASSFRQGSYNEQFF.

Many counts were recorded for this clone. J is TRBJ1-2 and V is TRBV5-6; D is unresolved. Germline V lookup: CDR1 SGHDT, CDR2 YYEEEE. Trimming took off 2 bases at V and 0 bases at J, with 17 bases between the two ends. The CDR3 spans 17 residues. The CDR3 nucleotides read TGTGCCAGCAGCTTCTACCGGGAGCTGGCGGCTAACTATGGCTACACCTTC. This codes for CASSFYRELAANYGYTF.

The gene calls are TRBV29-1 and TRBJ2-7, with D possibly matching TRBD1 (5 bases). The CDR3 length is 12 residues. Germline V gene sequence: CDR1 SQVTM, CDR2 ANQGSEA. Trimming took off 7 bases at V and 2 bases at J, with 12 bases between the two ends. The CDR3 DNA reads TGCAGCGGCCGGACATCCGCCTACGAGCAGTACTTC. Translating gives CSGRTSAYEQYF.

The chain uses TRBV7-9 and TRBJ2-7; 7 bases map to TRBD2. The CDR3 extends over 14 amino acids. Germline CDR1 and CDR2: SEHNR and FQNEAQ (reference sequence). V lost 3 bases, J lost 2 bases, and 4 bases stayed unmatched. The CDR3 here is CASSFGGSAYEQYV. Here the CDR3 DNA reads TGTGCCAGCAGCTTCGGGGGGAGCGCCTACGAGCAGTACGTC.

J is TRBJ1-2 and V is TRBV28; the match to TRBD1 covers 12 bases. The length of the CDR3 is 20 residues. Germline CDR1 is MDHEN and CDR2 is SYDVKM. The J segment lost 4 bases and the V segment lost 3 bases, leaving 18 bases of the junction unmatched. CDR3 protein: CASSFFIFRRGQGASYGYTF. CDR3 coding DNA: TGTGCCAGCAGTTTTTTTATCTTTCGGCGGGGACAGGGGGCTTCCTATGGCTACACCTTC.

The rearrangement links TRBV6-1 to TRBJ2-3; perhaps TRBD2 as D (5 bases). The CDR3 length is 16 residues. Germline CDR1 and CDR2: MNHNS and SASEGT. V shed 0 bases and J shed 0 bases, with 10 bases lying between them. As DNA, the CDR3 is TGTGCCAGCAGTGAAGCAGTAGCGCCTAGCACAGATACGCAGTATTTT. This translates into CASSEAVAPSTDTQYF.

CDR3 loop: CSVEDPRGADTQYF. CDR3 nucleotide sequence: TGCAGCGTTGAAGATCCCCGCGGGGCAGATACGCAGTATTTT. The rearrangement joins TRBV29-1 to TRBJ2-3; tentatively, D is TRBD2 (6 bases). The V end lost 0 bases, the J end lost 4 bases, and 11 bases lay between the germline ends. CDR1 and CDR2 (germline): SQVTM, ANQGSEA. This CDR3 region has 14 residues.

The chain links TRBV29-1 to TRBJ2-5; D might be TRBD2 (6 bases). CDR1 and CDR2 from the germline V gene are SQVTM and ANQGSEA. V shed 6 bases and J shed 5 bases, with 13 bases lying between them. CDR3 length: 12 amino acids. For the CDR3, the DNA is TGCAGCGTCCCTGGGGGAGGTGAGACCCAGTACTTC. It translates to CSVPGGGETQYF. Together with reference TRBV29-1 and TRBJ2-5, the CDR3 gives the full variable domain: SAVISQKPSRDICQRGTSLTIQCQVDSQVTMMFWYRQQPGQSLTLIATANQGSEATYESGFVIDKFPISRPNLTFSTLTVSNMSPEDSSIYLCSVPGGGETQYFGPGTRLLVL.

This sequence joins TRBV5-1 and TRBJ1-6, with D possibly being TRBD1 (5 bases). The ends were cut back, 2 bases at V and 9 bases at J, with 15 bases in the middle. Germline CDR1 SGHRS, CDR2 YFSETQ. The CDR3 length is 15 residues. CDR3 sequence: CASSFQGVVRSPLHF. The CDR3 nucleotides are TGCGCCAGCAGCTTCCAAGGGGTTGTGCGTTCACCCCTCCACTTT.

The chain is built from TRBV7-6 and TRBJ2-7, with 10 nucleotides matching TRBD1. Germline-derived CDR1 and CDR2 are SGHVS and FNYEAQ. The CDR3 has 17 amino acids. V was pared by 0 bases and J by 1 base, with 6 bases of the junction left unmatched. The CDR3 protein is CASSLAVPGQGSYEQYF. In DNA form, the CDR3 reads TGTGCCAGCAGCTTAGCGGTGCCGGGACAGGGGTCCTACGAGCAGTACTTC.

This chain uses TRBV7-2 with TRBJ2-7, with D perhaps matching TRBD2 (5 bases). Germline values: CDR1 SGHTA, CDR2 FQGNSA. Trimming removed 1 base from V and 3 bases from J, with 13 bases in between. CDR3 length: 15 amino acids. The CDR3 here is CASSLGSGGNYEQYF. CDR3 nucleotides: TGTGCCAGCAGCTTAGGGTCAGGAGGAAACTACGAGCAGTACTTC.

In its sample, this clone was seen a few times. The chain uses TRBV28 and TRBJ1-2, with TRBD1 as a possible D gene (6 bases). The CDR3 has 12 amino acids. Looked up from germline, CDR1 is MDHEN and CDR2 is SYDVKM. V was pared by 5 bases and J by 4 bases, with 8 bases between. In DNA form, the CDR3 reads TGTGCCAGCAGTAGGGGGATCTATGGCTACACCTTC. It codes for CASSRGIYGYTF.

The chain couples TRBV5-1 to TRBJ1-1, with D tentatively TRBD1 (6 bases). This CDR3 comprises 14 residues. Looked up from germline, CDR1 is SGHRS and CDR2 is YFSETQ. V gave up 8 bases and J gave up 1 base, with 15 bases separating them. Here the CDR3 DNA reads TGCGCCAGTCATCGGGGGGGACAGAACACTGAAGCTTTCTTT. Translation: CASHRGGQNTEAFF.

The chain uses TRBV27 and TRBJ2-7; 7 bases are shared with TRBD1. The ends lost 6 bases at V and 6 bases at J; junction bases unmatched: 5. The CDR3 has 12 residues. The germline gives CDR1 MNHEY, CDR2 SMNVEV (reference sequence). The CDR3 protein is CASSRQGGEQYF. CDR3 nucleotides: TGTGCCAGCAGCAGACAGGGCGGCGAGCAGTACTTC.